The source of this T cell receptor (beta chain) is a study of cytomegalovirus exposure and HLA in healthy donors. Study summary: Within an early data release were about 85 million unique TCRs drawn from HLA-typed donors. Regarding the study as a whole: In a later analysis, HLA-C alleles had the fewest associated TCRs, DRB1 alleles the most.

It was with 60 Vbeta and 13 Jbeta primers that the PCR ran. Produced via immunoSEQ multiplex PCR; TCRdb's table is partial and in-frame only. The table includes fewer than 200,000 clones, about 85% detected once. CDR1 is GTSNPN and CDR2 is SVGIG in the germline V gene (reference sequence). The CDR3 contains 15 residues. V trimming: 4 bases; J trimming: 11 bases; junction bases outside the gene matches: 17. Details on this clone: The target antigen is unknown.

V usage is TRBV30 and J usage is TRBJ2-5, with 9 bases identical to TRBD2. The sequence was obtained from a boy aged 2 to 9 in good health and CMV-seronegative. The sample consisted of PBMCs. The CDR3 protein is CAWTGGGAFAKEQYF. CDR3 coding DNA: TGTGCCTGGACTGGCGGGGGGGCCTTCGCGAAAGAGCAGTACTTC.